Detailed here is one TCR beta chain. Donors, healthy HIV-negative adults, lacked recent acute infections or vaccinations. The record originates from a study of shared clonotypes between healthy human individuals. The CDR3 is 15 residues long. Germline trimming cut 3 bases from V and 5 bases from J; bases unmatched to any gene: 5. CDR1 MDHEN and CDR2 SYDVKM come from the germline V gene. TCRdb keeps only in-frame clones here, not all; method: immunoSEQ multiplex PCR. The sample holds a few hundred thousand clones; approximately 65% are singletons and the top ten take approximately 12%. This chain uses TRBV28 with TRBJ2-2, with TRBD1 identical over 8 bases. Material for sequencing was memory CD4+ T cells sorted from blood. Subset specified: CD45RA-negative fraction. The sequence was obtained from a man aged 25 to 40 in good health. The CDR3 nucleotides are TGTGCCAGCAGTTTGACAGGGGAAAGAACCGGGGAGCTGTTTTTT. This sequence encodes CASSLTGERTGELFF.